Below are 22 T cell receptor beta chains sequenced from a single sample in a study of metastatic and nonmetastatic thyroid tumors. With MiXCR, TCRdb reprocessed the PCR reads. The sample gives roughly 40,000 clones, 17% of which show up once; about a tenth is in the top ten. None of the patients had undergone any treatment ahead of thyroid surgery. The specimen was tumor tissue. The receptors were gathered from a female donor with papillary thyroid cancer or a benign thyroid nodule (not recorded which). Some clones in this sample may be carry-over from other donors' samples.

This clone was counted between two and nine times. A much larger clone differs by one base, so this may be a read error. The CDR3 does not close with the conserved phenylalanine or tryptophan, likely indicating a read error. This chain joins TRBV6-5 and TRBJ2-5; no clear D gene. V lost 0 bases to trimming and J lost 7 bases, with 9 bases between them. Germline CDR1 is MNHEY and CDR2 is SVGAGI. CDR3 length: 13 amino acids. CDR3 in DNA: TGTGCCAGCAGTTACTCTGGGCTTGGGACCCAGTACTTA. Its protein is CASSYSGLGTQYL.

This clone ranks as medium-sized. V and J are TRBV4-3 and TRBJ1-1; no clear D. The length of the CDR3 is 17 residues. Deletions cut 1 base from V and 2 bases from J, with 17 bases between. Germline lookup yields CDR1 LGHNA and CDR2 YSLEER. The CDR3 sequence is CASSQATGGITNTEAFF. The CDR3, as DNA: TGCGCCAGCAGCCAAGCGACTGGAGGGATCACCAACACTGAAGCTTTCTTT.

Turning to this clone: With a much larger clone just one base away, this may be a read error. The rearrangement uses TRBV11-1 and TRBJ2-7; D unclear. The CDR3 sequence is 14 residues long. The V end was cut by 7 bases, the J end by 5 bases, with 18 bases between. Per germline, CDR1 SGHAT and CDR2 FQDESV (reference sequence). The CDR3 coding sequence is TGTGCCAGCATCTTTGGGCAGTCTACCCACGAGCAGTACTTC. Encoded protein: CASIFGQSTHEQYF.

This clone was counted ten times or more. Other nucleotide sequences from this sample produce the same CDR3. This chain uses TRBV2 with TRBJ1-6, with TRBD1 matching 10 bases. V was clipped by 8 bases and J by 7 bases; unmatched bases: 5. The germline V gene has CDR1 SNHLY and CDR2 FYNNEI. There are 14 residues in the CDR3. The CDR3 coding sequence is TGTGCCAGCGAGACGGGACAGGGGAATTCACCCCTCCACTTT. This translates into CASETGQGNSPLHF.

This clone showed up just a few times. This may be a read error, as it is one base from a much larger clone. V usage is TRBV20-1 and J usage is TRBJ1-6; tentatively, D is TRBD1 (6 bases). Trimming removed 0 bases at V and 7 bases at J, with 10 bases between. The CDR3 length is 14 residues. Germline values: CDR1 DFQATT, CDR2 SNEGSKA (reference sequence). The CDR3 protein is CSARDSQGNSPLHF. The CDR3, as DNA: TGCAGTGCTAGAGATTCCCAGGGGAATTCACCCCTCCACTTT.

This clone was seen many times. This rearrangement joins TRBV5-6 to TRBJ2-1; 7 bases are shared with TRBD2. V shed 4 bases, J shed 5 bases, and the junction held 9 bases outside the gene matches. The germline CDR1 and CDR2 sequences are SGHDT and YYEEEE. The CDR3 covers 15 residues. The DNA of the CDR3 is TGTGCCAGCAGCCTACCTAGCGGCATCAACAATGAGCAGTTCTTC. This gives the protein CASSLPSGINNEQFF. Filled out from reference TRBV5-6 and TRBJ2-1, the complete variable domain reads DAGVTQSPTHLIKTRGQQVTLRCSPKSGHDTVSWYQQALGQGPQFIFQYYEEEERQRGNFPDRFSGHQFPNYSSELNVNALLLGDSALYLCASSLPSGINNEQFFGPGTRLTVL.

V usage is TRBV19 and J usage is TRBJ2-1; 15 bases are a match to TRBD2. Per the germline V gene, CDR1 is LNHDA and CDR2 is SQIVND (reference sequence). This CDR3 comprises 18 residues. J lost 7 bases, V lost 3 bases, and 10 bases had no gene match. DNA for the CDR3: TGTGCCAGTAGTATGGGGCACACCGGGACTAGCGGGAGGAATGAGCAGTTCTTC. Translated, it gives CASSMGHTGTSGRNEQFF.

This clone was found many times. The chain employs TRBV11-2 and TRBJ2-1; D uncertain. The CDR3 totals 15 residues. Trimming pared 5 bases from V and 0 bases from J, leaving 11 bases between. CDR1 and CDR2 (germline): SGHAT, FQNNGV. The CDR3 nucleotides read TGTGCCAGCAGCCTCTCGCCGAGCTCCTACAATGAGCAGTTCTTC. It yields the protein CASSLSPSSYNEQFF.

This clone occurred a few times. This may arise from a read error, as a much more abundant clone is one base away. The chain combines TRBV29-1 with TRBJ2-6; 7 bases fit TRBD1. This CDR3 is built from 12 residues. V lost 6 bases to trimming and J lost 13 bases; unmatched junction nucleotides: 9. Per the germline V gene, CDR1 is SQVTM and CDR2 is ANQGSEA. This chain's CDR3 is CSVDPGQWVLTF. CDR3 bases: TGCAGCGTCGACCCGGGACAGTGGGTCCTGACTTTC.

The chain is built from TRBV2 and TRBJ2-1; 9 nucleotides match TRBD1. After removal of 6 bases from V and 12 bases from J, the junction contained 15 bases not matched to a gene. The CDR3 runs 15 residues. CDR1 and CDR2 from the germline V gene are SNHLY and FYNNEI. CDR3 protein: CASRTDRGSNIGQFF. CDR3 coding DNA: TGTGCCAGCAGGACGGACAGGGGAAGTAATATAGGGCAGTTCTTC.

This clone was seen at least ten times. The chain carries TRBV14 and TRBJ2-1, with D perhaps assigned TRBD1 or TRBD2 (5 bases each). The V and J ends lost 2 bases and 8 bases respectively, with 19 bases between them. The V gene's germline CDR1 is SGHDN and CDR2 FVKESK. The CDR3 is 16 residues long. The DNA of the CDR3 is TGTGCCAGCAGCCAAACTGGGCGGAACTGGGGGTATGAGCAGTTCTTC. Translating gives CASSQTGRNWGYEQFF.

This clone was seen ten or more times. This chain links TRBV24-1 with TRBJ2-3; TRBD1 matches at 8 bases. Germline V gene sequence: CDR1 KGHDR, CDR2 SFDVKD. The ends lost 4 bases at V and 6 bases at J; junction bases unmatched: 11. This CDR3 region has 16 residues. For the CDR3, the DNA is TGTGCCACCAGTGAGACCGGGACAGGCACCGTGGATACGCAGTATTTT. Protein sequence: CATSETGTGTVDTQYF.

Ten or more counts support this clone. This sequence joins TRBV14 and TRBJ2-3, with 15 nucleotides matching TRBD2. The CDR3 has 18 amino acids. Germline lookup yields CDR1 SGHDN and CDR2 FVKESK. J gave up 2 bases and V 3 bases, and 6 bases lay outside the gene matches. The CDR3 DNA reads TGTGCCAGCAGCCAGAGGACTAGCGGGAGGGCCCACACAGATACGCAGTATTTT. Protein product: CASSQRTSGRAHTDTQYF.

In its sample, this clone was seen many times. V and J are TRBV10-3 and TRBJ1-4; 7 nucleotides align to TRBD1. Germline values: CDR1 ENHRY, CDR2 SYGVKD. The CDR3 spans 14 residues. Trimming removed 10 bases from V and 3 bases from J; junction bases left unmatched: 8. This CDR3 is CATKGDRANEKLFF. CDR3 coding DNA: TGTGCCACCAAAGGGGACAGAGCTAATGAAAAACTGTTTTTT.

This clone has a count of ten or more. This chain links TRBV13 with TRBJ2-1; TRBD2 might be the D (6 bases). This CDR3 contains 17 residues. Germline values: CDR1 PRHDT, CDR2 FYEKMQ (reference sequence). Between the trimmed V and J ends, which lost 0 bases and 3 bases, there was a span of 15 bases. The CDR3 loop reads CASSLGEGLKGYNEQFF. In DNA form, the CDR3 reads TGTGCCAGCAGCTTAGGCGAGGGACTCAAGGGCTACAATGAGCAGTTCTTC.

The genes are TRBV5-1 and TRBJ2-7; no clear D. Germline CDR1 reads SGHRS; CDR2 reads YFSETQ. Deletions cut 6 bases from V and 0 bases from J, with 13 bases between. This CDR3 spans 14 amino acids. This CDR3 is CASILGGYSYEQYF. As DNA, the CDR3 is TGCGCCAGCATCCTGGGTGGGTACTCCTACGAGCAGTACTTC.

This clone has at least ten counts. The V gene is TRBV20-1, the J gene TRBJ2-2, with a tentative D call TRBD1 (5 bases). The CDR3 extends over 14 amino acids. Deletions cut 3 bases from V and 0 bases from J, with 8 bases between. The germline CDR1 and CDR2 sequences are DFQATT and SNEGSKA (reference sequence). CDR3 DNA sequence: TGCAGTGCTAGGGGGCGGTCGAACACCGGGGAGCTGTTTTTT. Amino acid sequence: CSARGRSNTGELFF.

About this clone: One end of the junction is discordant with germline, which a read error may explain. The V call is TRBV29-1, the J call TRBJ2-7; tentatively, D is TRBD1 (5 bases). In germline, CDR1 is SQVTM, CDR2 ANQGSEA. The CDR3 contains 18 residues. The CDR3, as DNA: TGCAGCGTACTTGGGGCAGGGTCGCCCTCCGAGCTTGCCTACGAGCATTACTTC. Amino acids: CSVLGAGSPSELAYEHYF.

This clone was detected many times. The genes are TRBV6-6 and TRBJ2-1, with 11 bases aligning to TRBD2. Germline V gene sequence: CDR1 MNHNY, CDR2 SVGAGI (reference sequence). The CDR3 length is 21 residues. J gave up 8 bases and V 7 bases, and 28 bases lay outside the gene matches. CDR3: CASNGSGGTSGGSPSGDEQFF. CDR3 DNA sequence: TGTGCCAGCAACGGGTCTGGGGGGACTAGCGGAGGATCCCCCTCTGGGGATGAGCAGTTCTTC.

This clone ranks as medium-sized. The chain couples TRBV5-1 to TRBJ2-2, with TRBD1 identical over 9 bases. Germline V lookup: CDR1 SGHRS, CDR2 YFSETQ. V trimming: 5 bases; J trimming: 6 bases; junction bases outside the gene matches: 8. This CDR3 contains 15 residues. CDR3 sequence reads: CASRLETGGSGELFF. The CDR3 DNA reads TGCGCCAGCAGACTAGAGACAGGGGGGTCCGGGGAGCTGTTTTTT.

As for this clone: With a much larger clone just one base away, this may be a read error. The chain employs TRBV6-1 and TRBJ2-3; D not certain. The CDR3 loop spans 13 amino acids. V lost 6 bases and J lost 2, with 9 bases in between. CDR1 and CDR2 (germline): MNHNS, SASEGT. CDR3 protein: CASRLFPTDTQYF. The CDR3 bases are TGTGCCAGCAGACTATTCCCCACAGATACGCAGTATTTT.

In this sample, this clone turned up many times. V and J are TRBV7-2 and TRBJ2-7, with D tentatively TRBD1 or TRBD2 (5 bases each). Germline CDR1 is SGHTA and CDR2 is FQGNSA. V shed 5 bases and J shed 5 bases, with 19 bases lying between them. CDR3 length: 15 residues. CDR3 nucleotide sequence: TGTGCCAGCAGCCAAGCGGCGCTCCAAGGGGACGAGCAGTACTTC. Its translation is CASSQAALQGDEQYF.